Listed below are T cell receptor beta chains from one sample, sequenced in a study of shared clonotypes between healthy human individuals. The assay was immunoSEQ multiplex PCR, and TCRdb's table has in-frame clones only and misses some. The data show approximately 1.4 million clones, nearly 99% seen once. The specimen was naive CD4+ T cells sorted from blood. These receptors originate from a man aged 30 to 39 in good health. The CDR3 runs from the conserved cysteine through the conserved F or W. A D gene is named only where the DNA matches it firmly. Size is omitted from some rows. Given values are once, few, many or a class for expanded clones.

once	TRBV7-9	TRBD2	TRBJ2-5	CASSTGLAGGQETQYF	TGTGCCAGCAGCACCGGACTAGCGGGAGGTCAAGAGACCCAGTACTTC
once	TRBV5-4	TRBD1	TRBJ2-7	CASSSGQVRNYEQYF	TGTGCCAGCAGCTCCGGACAGGTCCGGAACTACGAGCAGTACTTC
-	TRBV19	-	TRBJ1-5	CASSIRQGSNQPQHF	TGTGCCAGTAGTATTCGGCAAGGGAGCAATCAGCCCCAGCATTTT
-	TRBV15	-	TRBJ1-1	CATSTRPSTAFF	TGTGCCACCAGTACGAGACCTAGCACAGCTTTCTTT
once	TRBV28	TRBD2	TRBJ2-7	CASRTSGAYEQYF	TGTGCCAGCCGAACCAGCGGGGCCTACGAGCAGTACTTC
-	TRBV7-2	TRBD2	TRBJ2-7	CASSFYLAGAYEQYF	TGTGCCAGCAGCTTTTACCTAGCGGGAGCTTACGAGCAGTACTTC
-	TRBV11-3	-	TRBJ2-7	CASSQGMGGDSYEQYF	TGTGCCAGCAGCCAAGGAATGGGGGGAGACTCCTACGAGCAGTACTTC
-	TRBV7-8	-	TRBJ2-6	CASSPRLPGANVLTF	TGTGCCAGCAGCCCCCGGCTACCTGGGGCCAACGTCCTGACTTTC
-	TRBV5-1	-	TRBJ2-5	CASSPTFPGTTQETQYF	TGCGCCAGCAGCCCAACCTTTCCCGGGACAACCCAAGAGACCCAGTACTTC
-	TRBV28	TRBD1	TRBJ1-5	CASSLLPDRFKVQPQHF	TGTGCCAGCAGTTTACTCCCGGACAGGTTCAAGGTCCAGCCCCAGCATTTT
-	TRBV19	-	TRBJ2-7	CASSIVGGKTYEQYF	TGTGCCAGTAGTATAGTAGGAGGGAAAACCTACGAGCAGTACTTC
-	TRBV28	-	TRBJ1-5	CASSVQAGTGNQPQHF	TGTGCCAGCAGTGTTCAGGCGGGGACGGGCAATCAGCCCCAGCATTTT
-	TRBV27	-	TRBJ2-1	CATGNYNEQFF	TGTGCCACGGGGAACTACAATGAGCAGTTCTTC
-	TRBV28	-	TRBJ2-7	CASSPLSAGQYF	TGTGCCAGCTCCCCGCTTTCTGCGGGGCAGTACTTC
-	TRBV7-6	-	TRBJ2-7	CASSSASAPSSYEQYF	TGTGCCAGCAGCTCGGCTAGCGCCCCGAGCTCCTACGAGCAGTACTTC
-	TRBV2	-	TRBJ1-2	CASSDGGLDYGYTF	TGTGCCAGCAGTGACGGGGGATTAGACTATGGCTACACCTTC
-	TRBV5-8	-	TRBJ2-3	CASSWAGTPPEDTQYF	TGTGCCAGCAGCTGGGCCGGGACTCCACCGGAAGATACGCAGTATTTT
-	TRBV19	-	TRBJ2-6	CASSTRKTGANVLTF	TGTGCCAGTAGTACGCGTAAGACCGGGGCCAACGTCCTGACTTTC
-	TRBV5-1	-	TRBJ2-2	CASSLSTENTGELFF	TGCGCCAGCAGCTTGAGCACAGAAAACACCGGGGAGCTGTTTTTT
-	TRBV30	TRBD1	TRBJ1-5	CAWSLGTGSNQPQHF	TGTGCCTGGAGCCTCGGGACAGGCAGCAATCAGCCCCAGCATTTT
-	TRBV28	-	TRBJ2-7	CASSPNTYEQYF	TGTGCCAGCAGCCCCAACACGTACGAGCAGTACTTC
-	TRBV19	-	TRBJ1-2	CASSPSDYGYTF	TGTGCCAGTAGTCCATCTGACTATGGCTACACCTTC
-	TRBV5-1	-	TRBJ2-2	CASSLEVGRNTGELFF	TGCGCCAGCAGCTTGGAGGTGGGGAGGAACACCGGGGAGCTGTTTTTT
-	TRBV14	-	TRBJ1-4	CASSQVDGTLGEKLFF	TGTGCCAGCAGCCAAGTAGACGGGACCTTAGGTGAAAAACTGTTTTTT
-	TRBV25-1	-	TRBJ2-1	CASSESPQYWGNEQFF	TGTGCCAGCAGTGAATCACCGCAATACTGGGGCAATGAGCAGTTCTTC
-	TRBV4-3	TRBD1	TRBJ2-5	CASSQATGLGQETQYF	TGCGCCAGCAGCCAAGCGACAGGGTTGGGACAAGAGACCCAGTACTTC
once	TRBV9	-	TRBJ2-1	CASSLDSGQYNEQFF	TGTGCCAGCAGCCTAGACAGCGGGCAATACAATGAGCAGTTCTTC
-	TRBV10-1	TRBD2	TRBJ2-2	CASSPGLAGSNTGELFF	TGCGCCAGCAGTCCCGGACTAGCGGGATCGAACACCGGGGAGCTGTTTTTT
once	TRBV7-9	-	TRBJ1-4	CASSYHVGGGEKLFF	TGTGCCAGCAGTTATCACGTGGGAGGGGGTGAAAAACTGTTTTTT
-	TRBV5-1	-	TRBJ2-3	CASSSPGFRATDTQYF	TGCGCCAGCAGCTCCCCTGGATTTCGGGCCACAGATACGCAGTATTTT
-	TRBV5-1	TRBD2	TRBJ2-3	CASSYGTSGRITDTQYF	TGCGCCAGCAGCTATGGGACTAGCGGGAGGATCACAGATACGCAGTATTTT
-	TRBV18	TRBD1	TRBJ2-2	CASSPLRQGANTGELFF	TGTGCCAGCTCACCACTCAGACAGGGGGCGAACACCGGGGAGCTGTTTTTT
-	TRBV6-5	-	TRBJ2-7	CASSYSGGVIYEQYF	TGTGCCAGCAGTTACTCGGGCGGCGTAATTTACGAGCAGTACTTC
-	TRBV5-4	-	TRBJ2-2	CASSLGHSNTGELFF	TGTGCCAGCAGCTTGGGGCACAGCAACACCGGGGAGCTGTTTTTT
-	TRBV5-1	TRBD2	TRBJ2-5	CASSSGLAGGPEEETQYF	TGCGCCAGCAGCTCGGGACTAGCGGGAGGGCCTGAAGAAGAGACCCAGTACTTC
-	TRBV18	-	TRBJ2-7	CASSHLRGTGSSYEQYF	TGTGCCAGCTCACATCTTCGGGGAACAGGGAGCTCCTACGAGCAGTACTTC
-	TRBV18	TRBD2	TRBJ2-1	CASSPGTSGNNEQFF	TGTGCCAGCTCACCAGGGACTAGCGGAAACAATGAGCAGTTCTTC
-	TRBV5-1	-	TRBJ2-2	CASSSGITGELFF	TGCGCCAGCAGCTCCGGGATCACCGGGGAGCTGTTTTTT
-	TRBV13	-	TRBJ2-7	CASSLAHHPYEQYF	TGTGCCAGCAGCTTAGCCCATCACCCCTACGAGCAGTACTTC
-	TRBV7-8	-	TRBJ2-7	CASSSRLVYEQYF	TGTGCCAGCAGCTCCCGACTGGTCTACGAGCAGTACTTC
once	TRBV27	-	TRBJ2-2	CASSTPPGGGELFF	TGTGCCAGCAGTACACCCCCCGGTGGCGGGGAGCTGTTTTTT
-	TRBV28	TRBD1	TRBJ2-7	CASGRDRGPYEQYF	TGTGCCAGCGGCCGGGACAGGGGTCCCTACGAGCAGTACTTC